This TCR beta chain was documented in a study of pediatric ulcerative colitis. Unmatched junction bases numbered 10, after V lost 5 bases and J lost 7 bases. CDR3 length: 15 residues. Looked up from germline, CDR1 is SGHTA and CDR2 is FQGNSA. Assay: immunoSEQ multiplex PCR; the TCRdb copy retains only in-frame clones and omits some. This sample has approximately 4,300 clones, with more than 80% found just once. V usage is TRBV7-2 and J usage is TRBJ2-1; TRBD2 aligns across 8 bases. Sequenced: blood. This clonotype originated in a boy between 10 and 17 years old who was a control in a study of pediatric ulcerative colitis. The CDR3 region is CASSMGLGAPNEQFF. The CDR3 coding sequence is TGTGCCAGCAGCATGGGACTAGGGGCCCCGAATGAGCAGTTCTTC.